Listed here is a single TCR beta chain. What it recognizes is unknown. The source of the sample is a study of CD8 T cells in ankylosing spondylitis. Notes on the study in general: Reportedly, disease-linked clones are significantly enriched in ankylosing spondylitis patients' matched synovial fluid. Within ankylosing spondylitis blood, a TCR beta motif made up of eight or nine highly homologous variants appeared to be characteristic. Within peripheral blood, clones linked to disease were CD8+ and relatively rare.

As the method for making TCR beta libraries, quantitative 5'-RACE with molecular barcodes was used. MiXCR was run by TCRdb on the 5' RACE reads, yielding one entry per CDR3 protein. The sample includes roughly 700,000 distinct CDR3 sequences, around 19% of them seen just once. Germline V gene lookup returns CDR1 MNHEY and CDR2 SMNVEV (reference sequence). CDR3 length: 11 amino acids. After removal of 6 bases from V and 10 bases from J, the junction contained 5 bases not matched to a gene. The sample consisted of blood, either unsorted or a sorted T cell fraction (not recorded which). The chain couples TRBV27 to TRBJ1-1, with TRBD1 identical over 7 bases. The sequence was collected from a male donor with ankylosing spondylitis. The CDR3 loop reads CASSHRGRAFF. In DNA form, the CDR3 reads TGTGCCAGCAGCCACAGGGGACGAGCTTTCTTT.